Here is one TCR beta chain with its context. Its target is not known. This CDR3 is also generated by other DNA sequences in the sample. Sequencing used immunoSEQ multiplex PCR; TCRdb keeps in-frame clones, though not all of them. This table has about 75,000 clones, roughly four fifths appearing once. The ends were cut back, 1 base at V and 5 bases at J, with 9 bases in the middle. The CDR3 is made up of 13 amino acids. Germline CDR1 reads SGHNT; CDR2 reads YYREEE (reference sequence). These patients had recovered from COVID-19 ranging mild to severe. The memory T cells were sequenced right after ex vivo isolation, without culture. The data belong to a study of CD4 T cell repertoires in COVID-19. Study outcomes and limitations: In SARS-CoV and/or HKU1 spike cultures, between roughly 6.5 and 26% of SARS-CoV-2 clonotypes reappeared. Two or all three memory subsets shared several highly expanded SARS-CoV-2-reactive clonotypes.

This sequence originates from a human donor who had COVID-19. The V call is TRBV5-4, the J call TRBJ2-5; possibly TRBD1 or TRBD2 for D (7 bases each). This specimen was CD4+ T cells from peripheral blood, taken after recovery from COVID-19. In nucleotides, the CDR3 is TGTGCCAGCAGCTTGCAGGGGGGGGAGACCCAGTACTTC. Translating it yields CASSLQGGETQYF.